The entry that follows covers one T cell receptor beta chain sequence. One junction end does not reproduce the germline sequence, and a read error may be involved. This specimen comes from a study of tumor-infiltrating lymphocytes in primary liver carcinoma. Production of TCR beta cDNA used roughly 480 ng total RNA together with a constant-region primer. Libraries of TCR beta came from three nested multiplex PCR rounds with slightly modified ARM-PCR. Forward primers for TRBV1-TRBV30 and a C-beta reverse primer served the first two PCR rounds, at about 10 cycles each. MiXCR, run by TCRdb on the multiplex PCR reads, gives a single entry per CDR3 protein. Here the sample spans some 120,000 distinct CDR3 sequences, around 60% being singletons. The V gene's germline CDR1 is SGHRS and CDR2 YFSETQ. This CDR3 is built from 14 residues. Co-extraction yielded RNA and DNA from 20-30 mg of unsorted bulk tissue. Surgical resection was the treatment these patients received for primary liver carcinoma.

The sequence was obtained from a woman in her sixties or seventies with primary liver carcinoma and hepatitis B virus infection. The sequenced sample consisted of liver tumor tissue from sampling region 1. Subset of the sample: tumor region T1, superior pole. This chain connects TRBV5-1 to TRBJ2-5; D possibly matches TRBD1 or TRBD2 (5 bases each). The CDR3 DNA reads TGCGCCAGCTGCTTGGCCCGGGGCGGAGAGACCCAGTACTTC. It codes for CASCLARGGETQYF.